The T cell receptor beta chain under discussion was sequenced for a study of T cell responses to AZD1222 COVID-19 vaccine (dated by TCRdb to about 2021). At the level of the whole study: A total of 230 to 250 trial participants underwent TCR sequencing, of whom more than 200 had received two doses of AZD1222 and roughly 26 had received two doses of the MenACWY control vaccine. Trial participants were enrolled by age into 18-55, 56-69 and 70-plus year subgroups, with around 150, 28 and 57 TCR-sequenced participants respectively.

Here is what the overall study found, with its caveats: After two AZD1222 doses, spike-specific TCR breadth and depth were significantly higher than at day 0 and than in MenACWY recipients. Vaccine-associated CD4 TCRs spanned the whole spike protein, with dominant responses in regions 160-218 and 743-854. Conclusions about previously exposed vaccinees are limited because only six or seven AZD1222 recipients were SARS-CoV-2 seropositive at baseline. Because no samples from the day 14 peak response were available, repertoires could be characterized only after the peak T cell response. Epitopes outside the regions mutated in the B.1.351 and B.1.1.7 variants were reportedly recognized by nearly half of the unique spike-specific TCRs. Participants were mostly white British and included more females than males, and it was suggested by the authors that clonal diversity may have been underestimated. The 56-69-year group was small, and its depth increase did not reach significance, likely because of low power.

Only one count was recorded for this clone. Its antigen is not yet known. One base away there is no much larger clone; base qualities are not given. V was cut back by 1 base and J by 4 bases, leaving a gap of 11 bases between them. The CDR3 starts with the cysteine, ends with the phenylalanine, and has 15 residues. Only the CDR3 DNA is retained, 45 bases long and in frame from the first base. Taken from the germline V gene, the CDR1 and CDR2 loops are MNHNS and SASEGT. The CDR3 regions of human TCRbeta chains were subjected to immunosequencing. As for the authors' bioinformatics: TCRs in the repertoires were compared against a reference library of SARS-CoV-2-specific TCRs that had been generated with the MIRA antigen-specificity platform. Breadth was defined as the fraction of unique TCRs that were SARS-CoV-2-associated, and depth was defined as the fraction of total T cells that were SARS-CoV-2-associated. Using the MIRA data, every spike-specific TCR was mapped to the spike region that the TCR reacted to and assigned to either a CD4 or a CD8 class. Log10-transformed breadth and depth values were compared by one-way ANOVA with Sidak's multiple comparisons tests. The immuneACCESS repertoire file appears here via TCRdb, limited to in-frame rearrangements. These files lack a portion of the clones; in checked studies, under half of the deficit traces to unresolved V genes, and the cause of the others is not known. V and J calls and clone size follow that table, whereas D and trimming were derived from the DNA. Recorded for this sample are some 130,000 clones; 80% to 90% of them occurred a single time. Together, the top ten hold roughly 8.9% of the sample.

The time point label of this sample denotes: about 28 days (+/-7) after the second vaccine dose. AZD1222 recipients with second doses at about 4 weeks or about 12 weeks were pooled, because spike-specific TCR depth and breadth did not differ between schedules. Vaccinee samples were obtained from the UK trials COV001 and COV002, which included a single-blind randomized controlled phase 2/3 trial of AZD1222 (ChAdOx1 nCoV-19) in healthy adults. For TCRbeta chain sequencing, PBMC samples were collected from trial participants at day 0 and at day 28 after the second dose. The sequences come from peripheral blood, collected 28 days after the second AZD1222 dose. The chain is assembled from TRBV6-1 and TRBJ1-5, with the D gene not clear enough to name. The origin of this receptor is an adult who received the AZD1222 COVID-19 vaccine. The sequence in DNA is TGTGCCAGCAGTGAAGAGCCAGCAAGAAATCAGCCCCAGCATTTT. It translates to CASSEEPARNQPQHF.